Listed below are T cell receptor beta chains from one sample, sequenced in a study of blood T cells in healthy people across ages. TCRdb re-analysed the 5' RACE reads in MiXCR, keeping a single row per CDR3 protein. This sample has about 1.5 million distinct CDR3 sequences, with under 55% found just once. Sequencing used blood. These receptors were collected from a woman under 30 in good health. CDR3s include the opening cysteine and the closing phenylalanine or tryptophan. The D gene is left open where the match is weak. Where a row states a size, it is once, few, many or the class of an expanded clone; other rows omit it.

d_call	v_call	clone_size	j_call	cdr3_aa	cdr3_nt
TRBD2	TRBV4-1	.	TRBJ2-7	CASYPTPVLADYSEQYF	TGCGCCAGCTACCCTACCCCCGTCCTAGCGGACTACAGTGAGCAGTACTTC
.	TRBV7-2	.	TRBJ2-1	CASSTRLNNEQFF	TGTGCCAGCAGCACTCGACTGAACAATGAGCAGTTCTTC
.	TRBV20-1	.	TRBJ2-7	CSANGVYEQYF	TGCAGTGCTAACGGCGTCTACGAGCAGTACTTC
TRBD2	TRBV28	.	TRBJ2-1	CASSGTSREGNNEQFF	TGTGCCAGCAGTGGGACCTCTAGGGAGGGAAACAATGAGCAGTTCTTC
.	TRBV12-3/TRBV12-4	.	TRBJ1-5	CASSLNLRQPQHF	TGTGCCAGCAGTTTAAACCTTAGGCAGCCCCAGCATTTT
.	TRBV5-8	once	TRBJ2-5	CASSRRVKETQYF	TGTGCCAGCAGCAGGAGGGTAAAAGAGACCCAGTACTTC
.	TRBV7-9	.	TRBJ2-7	CASSLRVGVVYEQYF	TGTGCCAGCAGCTTACGCGTGGGGGTCGTCTACGAGCAGTACTTC
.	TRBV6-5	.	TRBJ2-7	CASSQTHSSYEQYF	TGTGCCAGCAGCCAGACCCACAGCTCCTACGAGCAGTACTTC
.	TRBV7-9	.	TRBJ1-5	CASSLQGSRPQHF	TGTGCCAGCAGCTTACAGGGGAGTCGGCCCCAGCATTTT
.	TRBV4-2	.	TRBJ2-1	CASSQAEGSSYNEQFF	TGTGCCAGCAGCCAAGCCGAGGGAAGCTCCTACAATGAGCAGTTCTTC
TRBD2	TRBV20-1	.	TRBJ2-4	CSASGGGGAGNIQYF	TGCAGTGCTAGCGGTGGCGGGGGGGCCGGAAACATTCAGTACTTC
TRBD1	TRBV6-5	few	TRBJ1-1	CASSYADRGRGTTEAFF	TGTGCCAGCAGTTACGCGGACAGGGGGCGAGGGACCACTGAAGCTTTCTTT
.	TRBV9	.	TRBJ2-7	CASSASHYNEQYF	TGTGCCAGCAGCGCTTCTCATTACAATGAGCAGTACTTC
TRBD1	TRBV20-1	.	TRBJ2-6	CSMKQGALSGANVLTF	TGCAGTATGAAGCAGGGGGCACTTTCTGGGGCCAACGTCCTGACTTTC
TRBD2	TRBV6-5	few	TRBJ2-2	CASSYSPLAADLNTGELFF	TGTGCCAGCAGTTACTCCCCACTAGCGGCGGATTTGAACACCGGGGAGCTGTTTTTT
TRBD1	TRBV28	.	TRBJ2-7	CASSLSGTGNYEQYF	TGTGCCAGCAGTTTATCCGGGACAGGTAACTACGAGCAGTACTTC
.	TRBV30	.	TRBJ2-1	CVWSGWGSSDNEQFF	TGTGTCTGGAGTGGGTGGGGATCGTCGGACAATGAGCAGTTCTTC
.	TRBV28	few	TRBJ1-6	CASSVMYNSPLHF	TGTGCCAGCAGTGTAATGTATAATTCACCCCTCCACTTT
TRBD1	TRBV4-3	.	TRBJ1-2	CASSQVPRQGARYGYTF	TGCGCCAGCAGCCAAGTTCCTAGACAGGGGGCGCGCTATGGCTACACCTTC
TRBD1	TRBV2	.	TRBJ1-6	CASGGTGGGYNSPLHF	TGTGCCAGCGGTGGGACAGGGGGCGGCTATAATTCACCCCTCCACTTT
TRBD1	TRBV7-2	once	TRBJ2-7	CASSPARDSYNEQYF	TGTGCCAGCAGCCCCGCTCGGGACAGCTACAATGAGCAGTACTTC
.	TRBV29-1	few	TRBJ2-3	CSVEAPATLTDTQYF	TGCAGCGTTGAAGCCCCCGCTACCCTCACAGATACGCAGTATTTT
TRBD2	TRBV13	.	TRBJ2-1	CAGRLAGEAYNEQFF	TGTGCCGGCAGATTAGCGGGAGAAGCCTACAATGAGCAGTTCTTC
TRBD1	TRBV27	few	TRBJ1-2	CASSLLGGDGYTF	TGTGCCAGCAGTTTATTAGGGGGCGATGGCTACACCTTC
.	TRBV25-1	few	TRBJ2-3	CASRGSQALTDTQYF	TGTGCCAGCAGGGGATCCCAGGCGCTCACAGATACGCAGTATTTT
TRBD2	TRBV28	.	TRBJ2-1	CASSLSPPGRFAYNEQFF	TGTGCCAGCAGTTTATCCCCACCCGGGAGGTTCGCCTACAATGAGCAGTTCTTC
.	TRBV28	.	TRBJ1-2	CASSSAGNNYGYTF	TGTGCCAGCAGTTCGGCAGGGAATAACTATGGCTACACCTTC
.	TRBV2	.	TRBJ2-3	CAKSTDTQYF	TGTGCCAAGAGCACAGATACGCAGTATTTT
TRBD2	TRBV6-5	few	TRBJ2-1	CASSYPSGVTIEQFF	TGTGCCAGCAGCTATCCTAGCGGGGTAACAATTGAGCAGTTCTTC
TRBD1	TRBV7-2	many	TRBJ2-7	CASSMDRGFYEQYF	TGTGCCAGCAGCATGGACAGGGGGTTCTACGAGCAGTACTTC
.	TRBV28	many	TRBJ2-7	CASSFGGRSYEQYF	TGTGCCAGCAGTTTCGGGGGTAGGTCCTACGAGCAGTACTTC
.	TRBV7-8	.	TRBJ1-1	CASSPHSNLDHTEAFF	TGTGCCAGCAGCCCCCACAGTAACCTTGATCACACTGAAGCTTTCTTT
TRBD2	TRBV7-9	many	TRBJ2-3	CASSLGLAGVTDTQYF	TGTGCCAGCAGCTTAGGACTAGCGGGAGTCACAGATACGCAGTATTTT
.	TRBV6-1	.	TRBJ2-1	CASIFSADYPQFF	TGTGCCAGCATATTCTCAGCGGACTACCCGCAGTTCTTC
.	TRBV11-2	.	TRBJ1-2	CASSLDRGLFDYGYTF	TGTGCCAGCAGCTTAGACCGGGGGCTGTTTGACTATGGCTACACCTTC
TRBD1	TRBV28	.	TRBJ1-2	CASQPAGQLYGYTF	TGTGCCAGTCAACCCGCGGGACAGCTCTATGGCTACACCTTC
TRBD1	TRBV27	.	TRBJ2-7	CASSVTGVGHEQYF	TGTGCCAGCAGTGTGACAGGGGTGGGTCACGAGCAGTACTTC
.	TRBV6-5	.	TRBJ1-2	CASSYWGEDYGYTF	TGTGCCAGCAGTTACTGGGGAGAAGACTATGGCTACACCTTC
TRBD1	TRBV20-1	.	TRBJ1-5	CSASWGQGVSNQPQHF	TGCAGTGCTAGTTGGGGACAGGGGGTGAGCAATCAGCCCCAGCATTTT
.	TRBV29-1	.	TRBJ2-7	CSVVKSGSYSSYNEQYF	TGCAGCGTTGTGAAGAGCGGGTCTTATAGCTCCTACAATGAGCAGTACTTC
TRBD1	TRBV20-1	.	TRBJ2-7	CSARGQGASYEQYF	TGCAGTGCTAGGGGACAGGGGGCCTCCTACGAGCAGTACTTC
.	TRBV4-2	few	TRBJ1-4	CASSQASATNEKLFF	TGTGCCAGCAGCCAAGCAAGTGCAACTAATGAAAAACTGTTTTTT
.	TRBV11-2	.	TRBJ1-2	CASSWTNNYGYTF	TGTGCCAGCAGCTGGACCAATAACTATGGCTACACCTTC
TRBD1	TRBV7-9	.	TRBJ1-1	CASSSLWDRDEAFF	TGTGCCAGCAGCTCATTGTGGGACAGAGATGAAGCTTTCTTT
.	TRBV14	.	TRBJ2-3	CASSRSGLDTQYF	TGTGCCAGCAGCCGCTCAGGGTTAGATACGCAGTATTTT
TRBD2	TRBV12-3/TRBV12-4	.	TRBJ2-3	CASSLGTSDSPYF	TGTGCCAGCAGTTTAGGGACTAGCGATAGTCCGTATTTT
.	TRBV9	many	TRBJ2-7	CASSVGGSPYEQYF	TGTGCCAGCAGCGTGGGTGGCAGCCCCTACGAGCAGTACTTC